These 29 T cell receptor beta chains share one sample of origin, sequenced in a study of T cells in Graves' hyperthyroidism and ophthalmopathy. RNA transcripts gave rise to amplified TCR beta CDR3 regions. The HTBI primer set was used in a first-round RT-PCR of the TCR CDR3. TCRdb called the multiplex PCR reads again in MiXCR, with one record for every CDR3 protein. The sample records fewer than 600,000 distinct CDR3 sequences, about 15% being singletons. The sequencing sample was made of blood. These receptors were collected from a woman between 40 and 50 years old with Graves' hyperthyroidism.

This clonotype was counted between two and nine times. The rearrangement links TRBV10-3 to TRBJ2-5, with 8 bases aligning to TRBD1. J gave up 4 bases and V 2 bases, and 6 bases lay outside the gene matches. The CDR3 runs 15 residues. The germline V gene has CDR1 ENHRY and CDR2 SYGVKD. The CDR3 protein is CAISEDRTGRETQYF. DNA of the CDR3: TGTGCCATCAGTGAGGATCGGACAGGGCGAGAGACCCAGTACTTC.

The chain couples TRBV20-1 to TRBJ1-1, with D tentatively TRBD1 (5 bases). Trimming removed 2 bases from V and 7 bases from J, with 8 bases in between. This CDR3 is 11 amino acids long. Germline V lookup: CDR1 DFQATT, CDR2 SNEGSKA (reference sequence). In DNA form, the CDR3 reads TGCAGTGCTAGACGACAGTTTGAAGCTTTCTTT. Its protein is CSARRQFEAFF.

This clonotype was found many times. J is TRBJ2-7 and V is TRBV28; D is undetermined. Trimming pared 6 bases from V and 6 bases from J, leaving 24 bases between. CDR1 and CDR2 (germline): MDHEN, SYDVKM. The CDR3 runs 16 residues. The CDR3 protein is CASSPSLGSQTVEQYF. In DNA, the CDR3 is TGTGCCAGCAGCCCCTCTCTTGGCTCCCAGACTGTCGAGCAGTACTTC. Drawing the rest from reference TRBV28 and TRBJ2-7, the complete variable domain is DVKVTQSSRYLVKRTGEKVFLECVQDMDHENMFWYRQDPGLGLRLIYFSYDVKMKEKGDIPEGYSVSREKKERFSLILESASTNQTSMYLCASSPSLGSQTVEQYFGPGTRLTVT.

The table lists this clonotype with a few counts. The chain couples TRBV20-1 to TRBJ2-1; 8 positions agree with TRBD1. Germline CDR1 is DFQATT and CDR2 is SNEGSKA (reference sequence). J lost 6 bases, V lost 1 base, and 5 bases had no gene match. This CDR3 is 14 amino acids long. The CDR3 spells CSARVPDRANEQFF. The CDR3 DNA follows: TGCAGTGCTAGAGTCCCGGACAGGGCCAATGAGCAGTTCTTC.

At least ten counts were recorded for this clonotype. The chain carries TRBV5-8 and TRBJ2-7; D gene uncertain. The CDR3 runs 12 residues. V gave up 0 bases and J gave up 3 bases, with 4 bases separating them. In germline, CDR1 is SGHTS, CDR2 YDEGEE. For the CDR3, the DNA is TGTGCCAGCAGCTTGGATGACTACGAGCAGTACTTC. It encodes CASSLDDYEQYF.

Of note for this clonotype: A much larger clone is a single base away; this may be a read error. The chain links TRBV11-3 to TRBJ2-7; TRBD1 matches at 12 bases. The CDR3 runs 14 residues. The germline V gene has CDR1 SGHNT and CDR2 YENEEA. CDR3 sequence: CVTLRGQGADEQYF. The CDR3 DNA sequence: TGTGTCACTCTCCGGGGACAGGGGGCCGACGAGCAGTACTTC.

This clonotype was counted between two and nine times. The CDR3 coding sequence is TGCGCCAGCATCCGACAGGGGCTCTACGGTAATTCACCCCTCCACTTT. Protein sequence: CASIRQGLYGNSPLHF. The J gene is TRBJ1-6, the V gene TRBV5-1; TRBD1 aligns across 8 bases. This CDR3 spans 16 amino acids. Germline V gene sequence: CDR1 SGHRS, CDR2 YFSETQ. V was clipped by 6 bases and J by 6 bases; unmatched bases: 11.

This clonotype occurred a few times. The V and J genes are TRBV7-2 and TRBJ1-3, with D perhaps matching TRBD1 (5 bases). V was pared by 1 base and J by 2 bases, with 15 bases between. The germline gives CDR1 SGHTA, CDR2 FQGNSA. There are 17 residues in the CDR3. The CDR3 loop is CASSLGGRDGAGNTIYF. CDR3 nucleotides: TGTGCCAGCAGCTTAGGCGGCCGGGACGGGGCTGGAAACACCATATATTTT.

Turning to this clonotype: This could be a read error, since a much larger clone is one nucleotide away. The gene calls are TRBV7-8 and TRBJ1-2; D is perhaps TRBD1 (6 bases). The CDR3 spans 15 residues. Germline CDR1 reads SGHVS; CDR2 reads FQNEAQ. The CDR3 loop reads CASSQGHTGSYGHTF. CDR3 nucleotides: TGTGCCAGCAGCCAGGGCCATACAGGGAGTTATGGCCACACCTTC.

There are many counts of this clonotype. J is TRBJ2-2 and V is TRBV28, with 9 bases identical to TRBD1. The CDR3 totals 15 residues. Germline CDR1 MDHEN, CDR2 SYDVKM. Trimming took 4 bases from V and 3 from J; bases not matched to a gene: 3. The CDR3 loop reads CASSWTGVDTGELFF. In nucleotides, the CDR3 is TGTGCCAGCAGTTGGACAGGGGTGGACACCGGGGAGCTGTTTTTT. The full variable domain, in which reference TRBV28 and TRBJ2-2 provide the parts outside the CDR3, is DVKVTQSSRYLVKRTGEKVFLECVQDMDHENMFWYRQDPGLGLRLIYFSYDVKMKEKGDIPEGYSVSREKKERFSLILESASTNQTSMYLCASSWTGVDTGELFFGEGSRLTVL.

The sample holds a few counts of this clonotype. The chain has TRBV20-1 and TRBJ1-2; tentative D call: TRBD1 (5 bases). This CDR3 spans 14 amino acids. The V gene lost 3 bases and the J gene lost 7 bases, with 18 bases spanning the gap. CDR1 and CDR2 from the germline V gene are DFQATT and SNEGSKA (reference sequence). The CDR3 bases are TGCAGTGCTAGGGGGCCTGTGGGGAATGGTGGCTACACCTTC. This translates into CSARGPVGNGGYTF.

V is TRBV19 and J is TRBJ1-6; D perhaps matches TRBD1 (6 bases). Trimming cost V 6 bases and J 7 bases, with 10 bases left between them. The CDR3 is made up of 13 amino acids. From germline, CDR1 is LNHDA and CDR2 SQIVND (reference sequence). CDR3 in amino acids: CASRWQGNSPLHF. In DNA, the CDR3 is TGTGCCAGTAGATGGCAGGGGAATTCACCCCTCCACTTT.

This clonotype was picked up many times. The rearrangement uses TRBV5-1 and TRBJ2-7, with TRBD2 matching 8 bases. After removal of 1 base from V and 7 bases from J, the junction contained 7 bases not matched to a gene. This CDR3 has 14 residues. CDR1 is SGHRS and CDR2 is YFSETQ in the germline V gene. The chain's CDR3 is CASSLNGRADEQYF. Written as DNA, the CDR3 is TGCGCCAGCAGCTTGAACGGGAGGGCCGATGAGCAGTACTTC.

This clonotype has a count of ten or more. This rearrangement joins TRBV27 to TRBJ2-3; D could derive from TRBD1 or TRBD2 (5 bases each). The CDR3 runs 15 residues. The V end lost 1 base, the J end lost 4 bases, and 12 bases lay between the germline ends. Germline assignment: CDR1 MNHEY and CDR2 SMNVEV (reference sequence). The CDR3 loop is CASSLLVGDPDTQYF. The CDR3 DNA sequence: TGTGCCAGCAGTTTATTGGTTGGGGACCCAGATACGCAGTATTTT.

This chain connects TRBV28 to TRBJ1-6; possibly TRBD1 for D (5 bases). The V gene lost 3 bases and the J gene lost 10 bases, with 16 bases spanning the gap. This CDR3 has 15 residues. CDR1 is MDHEN and CDR2 is SYDVKM in the germline V gene. The CDR3 region is CASSFESGKTSPLHF. The CDR3 DNA reads TGTGCCAGCAGTTTTGAGTCAGGGAAAACGTCACCCCTCCACTTT.

This clonotype occurred many times. The CDR3 spells CASSEWLTGELFF. As DNA, the CDR3 is TGTGCCAGCAGTGAGTGGCTCACCGGGGAGCTGTTTTTT. The chain recombines TRBV6-1 with TRBJ2-2; D ambiguous. Trimming took off 3 bases at V and 4 bases at J, with 6 bases between the two ends. The germline V gene encodes CDR1 MNHNS and CDR2 SASEGT. This CDR3 has 13 residues.

The chain uses TRBV18 and TRBJ2-7; a possible D gene is TRBD1 (6 bases). V shed 3 bases and J shed 4 bases, with 16 bases lying between them. This CDR3 has 15 amino acids. Germline lookup yields CDR1 KGHSH and CDR2 LQKENI. The DNA for the CDR3 is TGTGCCAGCTCACCGGACAGTCAAAAGGCATACGAGCAGTACTTC. Translated, it gives CASSPDSQKAYEQYF.

This clonotype occurred many times. V and J are TRBV7-8 and TRBJ1-3; D gene uncertain. Trimming pared 5 bases from V and 4 bases from J, leaving 18 bases between. The germline gives CDR1 SGHVS, CDR2 FQNEAQ. The CDR3 runs to 16 residues. The CDR3 DNA follows: TGTGCCAGCAGCCCAGGACCGGATAGGCTGGGAAACACCATATATTTT. Amino acid sequence: CASSPGPDRLGNTIYF.

The chain combines TRBV9 with TRBJ2-7; TRBD2 agrees at 8 bases. Germline CDR1 is SGDLS and CDR2 is YYNGEE. This CDR3 comprises 15 residues. V was clipped by 0 bases and J by 3 bases; unmatched bases: 5. The chain's CDR3 is CASSVAGSGIYEQYF. DNA for the CDR3: TGTGCCAGCAGCGTAGCGGGTAGCGGGATCTACGAGCAGTACTTC.

This clonotype was seen at least ten times. The chain couples TRBV18 to TRBJ2-7; 9 bases are a match to TRBD1. Trimming removed 3 bases from V and 5 bases from J; junction bases left unmatched: 2. The CDR3 is made up of 13 amino acids. CDR1 is KGHSH and CDR2 is LQKENI in the germline V gene. The CDR3 nucleotides are TGTGCCAGCTCACCCCGGACAGGGGACGAGCAGTACTTC. This codes for CASSPRTGDEQYF.

This clonotype came up many times. The chain combines TRBV20-1 with TRBJ2-7; 9 bases fit TRBD2. Looked up from germline, CDR1 is DFQATT and CDR2 is SNEGSKA (reference sequence). V shed 3 bases and J 2 bases; nucleotides not matched to a gene: 8. The CDR3 sequence is 15 residues long. The CDR3 loop reads CSARSREGFPYEQYF. Here the CDR3 DNA reads TGCAGTGCTAGGTCGCGGGAGGGGTTCCCCTACGAGCAGTACTTC.

This clonotype was seen more than once but under ten times. The gene calls are TRBV28 and TRBJ2-7; possible D gene TRBD1, 5 bases. Trimming pared 5 bases from V and 6 bases from J, leaving 11 bases between. This CDR3 has 12 amino acids. The germline gives CDR1 MDHEN, CDR2 SYDVKM. The DNA of the CDR3 is TGTGCCAGCAGTGCCAGGGTCGGCGAGCAGTACTTC. This codes for CASSARVGEQYF.

This clonotype showed up many times. The chain joins TRBV6-5 to TRBJ2-7; 8 bases map to TRBD2. CDR3 length: 16 residues. V shed 0 bases, J shed 4 bases, and the junction held 8 bases outside the gene matches. The germline V gene encodes CDR1 MNHEY and CDR2 SVGAGI. CDR3 amino acids: CASSYSPGSGKYEQYF. CDR3 nucleotides: TGTGCCAGCAGTTACTCCCCCGGTAGCGGGAAGTACGAGCAGTACTTC.

The V call is TRBV12-3 or TRBV12-4, the J call TRBJ2-1; TRBD2 is a possible D gene (6 bases). Trimming cost V 1 base and J 2 bases, with 9 bases left between them. The CDR3 is 15 residues long. CDR3 in amino acids: CASSLEGRPYNEQFF. Here the CDR3 DNA reads TGTGCCAGCAGTTTAGAGGGGAGGCCCTACAATGAGCAGTTCTTC.

The chain is built from TRBV4-1 and TRBJ1-1, with unresolved D. The CDR3 consists of 14 residues. Trimming stripped 0 bases from V and 4 bases from J, with 9 bases between. CDR1 MGHRA and CDR2 YSYEKL come from the germline V gene. CDR3 in amino acids: CASSQDSRGTEAFF. DNA of the CDR3: TGCGCCAGCAGCCAAGATTCCCGGGGCACTGAAGCTTTCTTT.

This clonotype was counted only a few times. The chain links TRBV6-5 to TRBJ2-4; the D gene is possibly TRBD2 (5 bases). This CDR3 has 17 amino acids. In germline, CDR1 is MNHEY, CDR2 SVGAGI. V lost 4 bases and J 0 bases, leaving 16 bases between the germline ends. CDR3 nucleotide sequence: TGTGCCAGCAGTTCCGTTTCCGGGGTTCTAGCCAAAAACATTCAGTACTTC. It encodes CASSSVSGVLAKNIQYF.

This clonotype came up many times. J is TRBJ1-1 and V is TRBV7-9, with unresolved D. Germline V CDR1 and CDR2: SEHNR, FQNEAQ (reference sequence). The CDR3 is made up of 12 amino acids. Trimming cost V 1 base and J 5 bases, with 5 bases left between them. The CDR3 DNA sequence: TGTGCCAGCAGCTTAGTTCGGACTGAAGCTTTCTTT. This translates into CASSLVRTEAFF.

As concerns this clonotype: A much more abundant neighbour one base away suggests this may be a read error. V gene TRBV7-2 combines with J gene TRBJ2-7; 9 bases are shared with TRBD2. CDR1 is SGHTA and CDR2 is FQGNSA in the germline V gene. V was clipped by 7 bases and J by 5 bases; unmatched bases: 9. The CDR3 is made up of 14 amino acids. CDR3 residues: CASNYLAGTNEQYF. The CDR3 DNA is TGTGCCAGCAACTACCTAGCGGGAACTAACGAGCAGTACTTC. Combining the CDR3 with reference TRBV7-2 and TRBJ2-7 gives the whole variable domain GAGVSQSPSNKVTEKGKDVELRCDPISGHTALYWYRQSLGQGLEFLIYFQGNSAPDKSGLPSDRFSAERTGGSVSTLTIQRTQQEDSAVYLCASNYLAGTNEQYFGPGTRLTVT.

This clonotype occurred a few times. The rearrangement links TRBV6-5 to TRBJ1-3, with D perhaps matching TRBD1 (5 bases). Germline lookup yields CDR1 MNHEY and CDR2 SVGAGI. V lost 4 bases and J lost 2, with 9 bases in between. The CDR3 totals 14 residues. This CDR3 reads CASSFQGPGNTIYF. The CDR3 nucleotides are TGTGCCAGCAGTTTCCAGGGTCCTGGAAACACCATATATTTT.